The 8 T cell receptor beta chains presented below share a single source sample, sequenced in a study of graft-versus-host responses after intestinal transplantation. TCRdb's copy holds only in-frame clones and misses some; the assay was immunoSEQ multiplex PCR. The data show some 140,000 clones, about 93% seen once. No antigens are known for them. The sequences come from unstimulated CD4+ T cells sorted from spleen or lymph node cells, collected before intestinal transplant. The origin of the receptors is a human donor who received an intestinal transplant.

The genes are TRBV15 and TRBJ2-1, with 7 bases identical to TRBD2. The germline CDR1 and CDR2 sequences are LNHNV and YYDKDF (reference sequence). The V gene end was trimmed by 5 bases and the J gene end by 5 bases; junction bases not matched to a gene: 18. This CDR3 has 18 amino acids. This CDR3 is CATSGWPMSSGGNNEQFF. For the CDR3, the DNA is TGTGCCACCAGCGGTTGGCCGATGTCTAGCGGAGGAAACAATGAGCAGTTCTTC. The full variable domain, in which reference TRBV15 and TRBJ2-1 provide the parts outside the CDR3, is DAMVIQNPRYQVTQFGKPVTLSCSQTLNHNVMYWYQQKSSQAPKLLFHYYDKDFNNEADTPDNFQSRRPNTSFCFLDIRSPGLGDTAMYLCATSGWPMSSGGNNEQFFGPGTRLTVL.

Here the CDR3 DNA reads TGCAGCGTTGATCCAGACCCTAACTATGGCTACACCTTC. Protein sequence: CSVDPDPNYGYTF. The chain uses TRBV29-1 and TRBJ1-2; no clear D. The CDR3 is made up of 13 amino acids. Germline loops: CDR1 SQVTM, CDR2 ANQGSEA. V lost 3 bases and J lost 0, with 8 bases in between. Combining the CDR3 with reference TRBV29-1 and TRBJ1-2 gives the whole variable domain SAVISQKPSRDICQRGTSLTIQCQVDSQVTMMFWYRQQPGQSLTLIATANQGSEATYESGFVIDKFPISRPNLTFSTLTVSNMSPEDSSIYLCSVDPDPNYGYTFGSGTRLTVV.

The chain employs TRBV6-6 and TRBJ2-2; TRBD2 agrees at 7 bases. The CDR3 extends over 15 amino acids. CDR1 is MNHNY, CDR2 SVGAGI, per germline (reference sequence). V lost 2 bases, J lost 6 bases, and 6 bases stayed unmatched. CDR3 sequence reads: CASSYEGGPSGELFF. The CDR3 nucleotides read TGTGCCAGCAGTTACGAGGGAGGGCCGTCCGGGGAGCTGTTTTTT.

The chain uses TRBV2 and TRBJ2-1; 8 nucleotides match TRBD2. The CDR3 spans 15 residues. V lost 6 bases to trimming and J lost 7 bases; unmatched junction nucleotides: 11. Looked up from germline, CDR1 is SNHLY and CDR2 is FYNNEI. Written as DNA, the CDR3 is TGTGCCAGCAGCGGCCAAGCGGGAGCCCTAAATGAGCAGTTCTTC. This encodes CASSGQAGALNEQFF.

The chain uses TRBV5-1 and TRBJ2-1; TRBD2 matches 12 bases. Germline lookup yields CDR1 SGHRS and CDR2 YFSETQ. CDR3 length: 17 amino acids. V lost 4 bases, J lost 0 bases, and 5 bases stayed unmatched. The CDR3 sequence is CASSRGLAGHSYNEQFF. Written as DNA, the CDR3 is TGCGCCAGCAGCCGAGGACTAGCGGGACACTCCTACAATGAGCAGTTCTTC.

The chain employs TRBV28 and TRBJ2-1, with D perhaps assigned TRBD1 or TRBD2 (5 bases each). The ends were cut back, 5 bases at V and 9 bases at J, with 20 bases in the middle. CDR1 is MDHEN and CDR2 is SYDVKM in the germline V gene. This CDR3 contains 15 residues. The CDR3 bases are TGTGCCAGCAGTCTGACCCGAACGGGACGGATTGAGCAGTTCTTC. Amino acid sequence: CASSLTRTGRIEQFF.

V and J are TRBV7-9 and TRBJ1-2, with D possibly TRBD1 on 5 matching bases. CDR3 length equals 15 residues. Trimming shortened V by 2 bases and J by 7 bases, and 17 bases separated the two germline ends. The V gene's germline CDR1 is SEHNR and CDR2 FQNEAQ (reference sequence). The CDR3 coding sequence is TGTGCCAGCAGCTTAATCGGGGCAGGTGCGGGTGGCTACACCTTC. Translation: CASSLIGAGAGGYTF.

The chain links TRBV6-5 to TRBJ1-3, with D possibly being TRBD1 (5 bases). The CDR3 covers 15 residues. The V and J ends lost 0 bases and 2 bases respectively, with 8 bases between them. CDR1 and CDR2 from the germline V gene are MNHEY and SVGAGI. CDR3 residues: CASSYSGTAGNTIYF. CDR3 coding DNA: TGTGCCAGCAGTTACTCTGGGACGGCTGGAAACACCATATATTTT.